Following are 23 T cell receptor beta chains from one sample sequenced in a study of shared clonotypes between healthy human individuals. TCRdb's table, derived via immunoSEQ multiplex PCR, lists solely in-frame clones and lacks some. The table includes about 470,000 clones, roughly 77% detected once. Material for sequencing was PBMCs. The receptors stem from a woman in her forties in good health. Some clones in this sample may be carry-over from other donors' samples.

This chain links TRBV7-8 with TRBJ2-2, with D perhaps TRBD2 (6 bases). Germline V gene sequence: CDR1 SGHVS, CDR2 FQNEAQ. V shed 6 bases and J shed 4 bases, with 9 bases lying between them. This CDR3 spans 13 amino acids. CDR3 in amino acids: CASRGTFTGELFF. In DNA, the CDR3 is TGTGCCAGCAGGGGGACTTTCACCGGGGAGCTGTTTTTT.

This clone was counted between two and nine times. V and J are TRBV5-1 and TRBJ2-1; D is unclear. With 0 bases removed from V and 5 bases from J, the gap between germline ends came to 6 bases. Germline assignment: CDR1 SGHRS and CDR2 YFSETQ. The CDR3 consists of 13 residues. The CDR3 region has the DNA TGCGCCAGCAGCTTGGCACTTAACAATGAGCAGTTCTTC. Translation gives CASSLALNNEQFF.

The rearrangement uses TRBV6-5 and TRBJ2-1; tentatively, D is TRBD2 (5 bases). The V end lost 6 bases, the J end lost 0 bases, and 9 bases lay between the germline ends. Germline CDR1 is MNHEY and CDR2 is SVGAGI. This CDR3 is 14 amino acids long. The CDR3 coding sequence is TGTGCCAGCAGCCGGACTGTCTCCTACAATGAGCAGTTCTTC. This gives the protein CASSRTVSYNEQFF.

At least ten counts were recorded for this clone. CDR3 nucleotides: TGTGCCAGCAGCTTAGGGCTAGCGGGAGCGATCGGGGAGCTGTTTTTT. It codes for CASSLGLAGAIGELFF. V usage is TRBV7-3 and J usage is TRBJ2-2, with 10 positions matching TRBD2. The trim removed 2 bases at V and 7 bases at J, leaving 7 bases unmatched. Looked up from germline, CDR1 is SGHTA and CDR2 is FQGTGA. CDR3 length equals 16 residues.

With respect to this clone: This sequence may be a read error, since a much larger clone differs from it by one base. Other DNA sequences in the sample encode the same CDR3. The CDR3 loop reads CASSPLLLVAKNIQYF. The CDR3 DNA sequence: TGTGCCAGCAGCCCACTACTCCTGGTAGCCAAAAACATTCAGTACTTC. This chain uses TRBV28 with TRBJ2-4; no firm D call. The CDR3 contains 16 residues. Trimming took 6 bases from V and 0 from J, leaving 15 bases between them. Germline CDR1 is MDHEN and CDR2 is SYDVKM. The full variable domain, its missing parts supplied by reference TRBV28 and TRBJ2-4, is DVKVTQSSRYLVKRTGEKVFLECVQDMDHENMFWYRQDPGLGLRLIYFSYDVKMKEKGDIPEGYSVSREKKERFSLILESASTNQTSMYLCASSPLLLVAKNIQYFGAGTRLSVL.

The V gene is TRBV5-5, the J gene TRBJ2-1; 8 bases are shared with TRBD2. There are 15 residues in the CDR3. Per the germline V gene, CDR1 is SGHKS and CDR2 is YYEKEE (reference sequence). V lost 4 bases, J lost 4 bases, and 7 bases stayed unmatched. In nucleotides, the CDR3 is TGTGCCAGCAGCCTTACTGGCGGGGGGTACAATGAGCAGTTCTTC. It specifies CASSLTGGGYNEQFF.

This chain connects TRBV29-1 to TRBJ2-2; possibly TRBD2 for D (5 bases). The V gene lost 0 bases and the J gene lost 1 base, with 21 bases spanning the gap. The V gene's germline CDR1 is SQVTM and CDR2 ANQGSEA. This CDR3 is 19 amino acids long. CDR3 region: CSVEDRVRAPSGNTGELFF. Written as DNA, the CDR3 is TGCAGCGTTGAAGATCGCGTGCGGGCTCCCTCGGGGAACACCGGGGAGCTGTTTTTT.

The chain employs TRBV19 and TRBJ2-1; TRBD2 aligns across 11 bases. The germline CDR1 and CDR2 sequences are LNHDA and SQIVND (reference sequence). J lost 0 bases, V lost 4 bases, and 5 bases had no gene match. This CDR3 has 17 residues. In DNA, the CDR3 is TGTGCCAGTAGTACAGCTAGCGGGAGGCCCTCCTACAATGAGCAGTTCTTC. Residues: CASSTASGRPSYNEQFF.

The chain combines TRBV27 with TRBJ2-3; D unresolved. Trimming shortened V by 4 bases and J by 4 bases, and 6 bases separated the two germline ends. Germline lookup yields CDR1 MNHEY and CDR2 SMNVEV (reference sequence). CDR3 size: 12 residues. CDR3 coding DNA: TGTGCCAGCAGTTCGGTGTCAGATACGCAGTATTTT. It specifies CASSSVSDTQYF.

The genes are TRBV7-2 and TRBJ2-7, with D unclear. Per the germline V gene, CDR1 is SGHTA and CDR2 is FQGNSA. The ends were cut back, 4 bases at V and 2 bases at J, with 12 bases in the middle. CDR3 length: 14 amino acids. CDR3 in amino acids: CASSSWTVPYEQYF. CDR3 nucleotide sequence: TGTGCCAGCAGCTCCTGGACGGTCCCCTACGAGCAGTACTTC.

The chain has TRBV2 and TRBJ2-7; 8 nucleotides align to TRBD2. The CDR3 runs to 15 residues. Trimming took 6 bases from V and 6 from J; bases not matched to a gene: 13. Germline-derived CDR1 and CDR2 are SNHLY and FYNNEI. CDR3 coding DNA: TGTGCCAGCAGACGGCAGGGCCTCGGGGGGGCCGAGCAGTACTTC. This sequence encodes CASRRQGLGGAEQYF.

In the case of this clone: This same CDR3 is encoded by further DNA sequences in the sample. The V call is TRBV28, the J call TRBJ1-5; weak D call: TRBD1 (6 bases). Trimming took 5 bases from V and 6 from J, leaving 8 bases between them. The CDR3 loop spans 12 amino acids. Germline CDR1 reads MDHEN; CDR2 reads SYDVKM. CDR3 in DNA: TGTGCCAGCAGTCTCAGGGGTCAGCCCCAGCATTTT. Its protein is CASSLRGQPQHF.

V usage is TRBV25-1 and J usage is TRBJ2-7; 8 positions agree with TRBD1. V lost 0 bases, J lost 7 bases, and 11 bases stayed unmatched. The germline V gene encodes CDR1 MGHDK and CDR2 SYGVNS. The CDR3 is made up of 16 amino acids. Written as DNA, the CDR3 is TGTGCCAGCAGTGAATACGTCGCAGGGGGCGCGGGGGAGCAGTACTTC. This sequence encodes CASSEYVAGGAGEQYF.

The rearrangement links TRBV15 to TRBJ2-7; 8 nucleotides agree with TRBD1. Losses at the gene ends were 0 bases for V and 0 bases for J; bases not matched to a gene: 7. The CDR3 runs 17 residues. Germline V gene data show CDR1 as LNHNV and CDR2 as YYDKDF (reference sequence). CDR3 sequence: CATSRDRDRRSSYEQYF. CDR3 nucleotide sequence: TGTGCCACCAGCAGAGATCGGGACAGGCGAAGCTCCTACGAGCAGTACTTC. Full variable domain (missing parts from reference TRBV15 and TRBJ2-7): DAMVIQNPRYQVTQFGKPVTLSCSQTLNHNVMYWYQQKSSQAPKLLFHYYDKDFNNEADTPDNFQSRRPNTSFCFLDIRSPGLGDTAMYLCATSRDRDRRSSYEQYFGPGTRLTVT.

The V and J genes are TRBV10-3 and TRBJ2-6, with a tentative D call TRBD2 (6 bases). From germline, CDR1 is ENHRY and CDR2 SYGVKD. The CDR3 totals 16 residues. V shed 4 bases and J shed 4 bases, with 14 bases lying between them. CDR3 sequence (DNA): TGTGCCATCAGTGCTGGGGGGAGTCGAGGGGCCAACGTCCTGACTTTC. Its protein is CAISAGGSRGANVLTF.

The CDR3, as DNA: TGTGCCAGCAGTGGCGGGACTAGCGGAACCTACGAGCAGTACTTC. Translating gives CASSGGTSGTYEQYF. The V gene is TRBV28, the J gene TRBJ2-7; 11 positions match TRBD2. The germline CDR1 and CDR2 sequences are MDHEN and SYDVKM. CDR3 length equals 15 residues. The V gene end was trimmed by 5 bases and the J gene end by 2 bases; junction bases not matched to a gene: 5.

This chain connects TRBV2 to TRBJ2-3, with a tentative D call TRBD1 (6 bases). The germline CDR1 and CDR2 sequences are SNHLY and FYNNEI. CDR3 length: 14 residues. The V and J ends lost 7 bases and 0 bases respectively, with 11 bases between them. The CDR3 DNA sequence: TGTGCCAGCAATTGGGACAAGAGCACAGATACGCAGTATTTT. Its translation is CASNWDKSTDTQYF. The variable domain in full, completed from reference TRBV2 and TRBJ2-3, reads EPEVTQTPSHQVTQMGQEVILRCVPISNHLYFYWYRQILGQKVEFLVSFYNNEISEKSEIFDDQFSVERPDGSNFTLKIRSTKLEDSAMYFCASNWDKSTDTQYFGPGTRLTVL.

In regard to this clone: The conserved phenylalanine or tryptophan normally closing the CDR3 is absent here, so this likely arose from a read error. Because the CDR3's place on the DNA is in doubt, the DNA is left out and the CDR3 is given as listed by TCRdb. The V and J genes are TRBV5-8 and TRBJ1-4. The CDR3 sequence runs 9 residues, both termini included. Germline V gene data show CDR1 as SGHTS and CDR2 as YDEGEE. CDR3 region: CASSYPGEL.

The chain links TRBV2 to TRBJ1-1, with a possible D match to TRBD1 (5 bases). Trimming cost V 2 bases and J 4 bases, with 11 bases left between them. Germline V lookup: CDR1 SNHLY, CDR2 FYNNEI. The CDR3 loop spans 14 amino acids. CDR3 bases: TGTGCCAGCAGTGAACTCGGGGGGTCCACTGAAGCTTTCTTT. It codes for CASSELGGSTEAFF.

Details on this clone: Germline and junction disagree at one end, which may indicate a read error. The V and J genes are TRBV7-7 and TRBJ1-3; maybe TRBD1 (6 bases). Looked up from germline, CDR1 is SSHAT and CDR2 is FNYEAQ (reference sequence). The CDR3 loop spans 16 amino acids. CDR3: CASSLGLAGDGNTIYF. The CDR3 bases are TGTGCTAGCAGCTTAGGACTTGCAGGGGATGGAAACACCATATATTTT.

As regards this clone: This sample also contains other DNA sequences that code for the same CDR3. This CDR3 reads CASSLGGSYGYTF. As DNA, the CDR3 is TGTGCCAGCAGCTTGGGGGGAAGCTATGGCTACACCTTC. The chain is built from TRBV5-4 and TRBJ1-2; D is unclear. The CDR3 is 13 amino acids. Germline loops: CDR1 SGHNT, CDR2 YYREEE (reference sequence). The germline V and J ends were trimmed by 0 bases and 4 bases, with 7 bases remaining between them.

The rearrangement joins TRBV5-4 to TRBJ2-1; 8 positions agree with TRBD2. Germline V CDR1 and CDR2: SGHNT, YYREEE (reference sequence). V was clipped by 4 bases and J by 7 bases; unmatched bases: 13. The length of the CDR3 is 16 residues. Here the CDR3 DNA reads TGTGCCAGCAGCGCCTTGGGCGGGAGGTGGGATAATGAGCAGTTCTTC. Protein sequence: CASSALGGRWDNEQFF.

The chain couples TRBV5-4 to TRBJ2-2; D not certain. Trimming shortened V by 0 bases and J by 1 base, and 10 bases separated the two germline ends. From germline, CDR1 is SGHNT and CDR2 YYREEE (reference sequence). The CDR3 consists of 16 residues. The CDR3 bases are TGTGCCAGCAGCTTGGAGGGCGGTGGGAACACCGGGGAGCTGTTTTTT. This encodes CASSLEGGGNTGELFF.